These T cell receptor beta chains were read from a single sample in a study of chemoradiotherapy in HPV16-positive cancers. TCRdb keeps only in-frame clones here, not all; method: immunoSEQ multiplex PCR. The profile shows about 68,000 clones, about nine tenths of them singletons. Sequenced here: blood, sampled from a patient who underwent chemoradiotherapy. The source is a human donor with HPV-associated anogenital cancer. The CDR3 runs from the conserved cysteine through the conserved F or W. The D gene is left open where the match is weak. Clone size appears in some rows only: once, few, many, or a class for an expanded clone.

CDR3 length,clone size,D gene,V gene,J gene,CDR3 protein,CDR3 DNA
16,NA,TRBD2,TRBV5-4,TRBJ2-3,CASSSRTSPSTDTQYF,TGTGCCAGCAGCTCCCGGACTAGCCCTAGCACAGATACGCAGTATTTT
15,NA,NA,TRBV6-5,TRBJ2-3,CASSSAVDGTDTQYF,TGTGCCAGCAGTTCGGCCGTCGATGGCACAGATACGCAGTATTTT
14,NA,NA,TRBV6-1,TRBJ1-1,CATYESWQGAEAFF,TGTGCCACCTACGAATCATGGCAGGGCGCTGAAGCTTTCTTT
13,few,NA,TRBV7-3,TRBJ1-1,CASSDRGGTEAFF,TGTGCCAGCAGTGACCGGGGAGGCACTGAAGCTTTCTTT
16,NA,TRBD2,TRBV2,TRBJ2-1,CASLLGGGRALNEQFF,TGTGCCAGCCTCCTCGGTGGCGGGAGGGCCCTGAATGAGCAGTTCTTC
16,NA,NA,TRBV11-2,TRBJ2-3,CASSLVTGTGTDTQYF,TGTGCCAGCAGCTTAGTTACAGGGACTGGCACAGATACGCAGTATTTT
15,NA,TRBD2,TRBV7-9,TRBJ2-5,CASSLFSGAEETQYF,TGTGCCAGCAGCTTATTTAGCGGGGCTGAAGAGACCCAGTACTTC
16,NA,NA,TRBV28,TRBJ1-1,CASSSTYGFMNTEAFF,TGTGCCAGCAGTTCCACCTACGGATTCATGAACACTGAAGCTTTCTTT
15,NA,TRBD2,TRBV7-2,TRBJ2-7,CASSKGLAGIYEQYF,TGTGCCAGCAGCAAAGGACTAGCGGGAATATACGAGCAGTACTTC
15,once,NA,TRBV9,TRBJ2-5,CASSVLALTSETQYF,TGTGCCAGCAGCGTACTTGCACTAACCTCGGAGACCCAGTACTTC
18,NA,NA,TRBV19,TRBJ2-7,CASSILNKLGQLNYEQYF,TGTGCCAGTAGTATACTAAATAAACTCGGACAGCTGAACTACGAGCAGTACTTC
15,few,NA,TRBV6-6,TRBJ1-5,CASSYSISVVQPQHF,TGTGCCAGCAGTTACTCGATTTCGGTCGTGCAGCCCCAGCATTTT
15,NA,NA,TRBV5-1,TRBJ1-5,CASSLVAGGNQPQHF,TGCGCCAGCAGCTTGGTGGCGGGTGGAAATCAGCCCCAGCATTTT
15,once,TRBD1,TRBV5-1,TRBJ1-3,CASSAGTGKGNTIYF,TGCGCCAGCAGCGCAGGGACAGGGAAGGGAAACACCATATATTTT
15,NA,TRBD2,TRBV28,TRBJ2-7,CASSSSGVSSYEQYF,TGTGCCAGCAGTTCTAGCGGGGTAAGCTCCTACGAGCAGTACTTC
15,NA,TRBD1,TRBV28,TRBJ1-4,CASSAGQGGNEKLFF,TGTGCCAGCAGTGCAGGACAGGGGGGGAATGAAAAACTGTTTTTT
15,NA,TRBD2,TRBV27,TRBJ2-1,CASSFSGSSYNEQFF,TGTGCCAGCAGTTTTAGCGGGAGCTCCTACAATGAGCAGTTCTTC
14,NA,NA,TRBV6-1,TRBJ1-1,CASRAVAGNTEAFF,TGTGCCAGCAGGGCAGTGGCAGGGAACACTGAAGCTTTCTTT
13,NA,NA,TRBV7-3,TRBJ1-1,CASSLPGLPEAFF,TGTGCCAGCAGCTTACCGGGGCTCCCTGAAGCTTTCTTT
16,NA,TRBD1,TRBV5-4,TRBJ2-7,CASSLDEFGTAFEQYF,TGTGCCAGCAGCTTGGATGAATTTGGGACAGCCTTCGAGCAGTACTTC
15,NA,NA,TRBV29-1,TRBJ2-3,CSAEYGSTRTDTQYF,TGCAGCGCTGAATACGGGAGCACTCGCACAGATACGCAGTATTTT
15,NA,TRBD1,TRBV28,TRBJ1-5,CASSQAGGVNQPQHF,TGTGCCAGCAGTCAAGCAGGGGGCGTTAATCAGCCCCAGCATTTT
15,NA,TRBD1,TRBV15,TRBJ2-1,CATGGSGQPYNEQFF,TGTGCCACCGGGGGTTCGGGACAGCCGTACAATGAGCAGTTCTTC
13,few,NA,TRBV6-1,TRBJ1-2,CASSEDGYYGYTF,TGTGCCAGCAGTGAGGACGGCTACTATGGCTACACCTTC
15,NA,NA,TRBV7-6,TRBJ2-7,CASSETSGAHYEQYF,TGTGCCAGCAGCGAGACCTCCGGGGCCCACTACGAGCAGTACTTC
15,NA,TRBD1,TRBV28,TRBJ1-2,CASSSPRQGANGYTF,TGTGCCAGCAGTTCCCCCCGACAGGGGGCAAATGGCTACACCTTC
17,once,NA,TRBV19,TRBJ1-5,CASTAGSGRGPDQPQHF,TGTGCCAGTACCGCAGGATCCGGACGAGGTCCTGATCAGCCCCAGCATTTT
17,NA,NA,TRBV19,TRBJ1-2,CASSSFGEGEKDYGYTF,TGTGCCAGTAGCTCGTTCGGTGAGGGGGAGAAGGACTATGGCTACACCTTC
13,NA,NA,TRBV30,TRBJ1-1,CAWSEGSNTEAFF,TGTGCCTGGAGTGAGGGGTCGAACACTGAAGCTTTCTTT
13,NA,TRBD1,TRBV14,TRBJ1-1,CASSLTTGTGSFF,TGTGCCAGCAGTCTAACTACCGGGACAGGGTCTTTCTTT
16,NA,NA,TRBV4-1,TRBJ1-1,CASSQVWGRENTEAFF,TGCGCCAGCAGCCAAGTTTGGGGGCGGGAGAACACTGAAGCTTTCTTT
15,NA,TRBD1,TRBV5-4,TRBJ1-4,CARTGTGNANEKLFF,TGTGCCAGAACCGGGACAGGGAATGCTAATGAAAAACTGTTTTTT
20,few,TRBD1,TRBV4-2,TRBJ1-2,CASSHVNGPTGSVANYGYTF,TGTGCCAGCAGCCACGTTAATGGGCCGACAGGGAGTGTAGCTAACTATGGCTACACCTTC
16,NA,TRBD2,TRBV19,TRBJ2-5,CASSPRERGGQETQYF,TGTGCCAGTAGTCCGAGAGAGCGGGGGGGCCAAGAGACCCAGTACTTC
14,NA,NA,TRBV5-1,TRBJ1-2,CASSIGRAGLGYTF,TGCGCCAGCAGCATCGGCAGGGCAGGGCTTGGCTACACCTTC
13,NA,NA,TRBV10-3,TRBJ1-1,CAISDGVDTEAFF,TGTGCCATCAGCGATGGTGTGGACACTGAAGCTTTCTTT
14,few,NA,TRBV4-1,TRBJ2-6,CASSQGAGANVLTF,TGCGCCAGCAGCCAAGGGGCCGGGGCCAACGTCCTGACTTTC
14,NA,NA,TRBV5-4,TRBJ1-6,CASSTGLGNSPLHF,TGTGCCAGCAGCACGGGACTGGGTAATTCACCCCTCCACTTT
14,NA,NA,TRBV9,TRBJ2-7,CASSAGDRTYEQYF,TGTGCCAGCAGCGCGGGGGACCGAACCTACGAGCAGTACTTC
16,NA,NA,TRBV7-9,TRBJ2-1,CASSFRQPSSYNEQFF,TGTGCCAGCAGCTTTAGACAGCCTAGCTCCTACAATGAGCAGTTCTTC
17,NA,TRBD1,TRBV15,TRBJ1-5,CATSTLGARGLGQPQHF,TGTGCCACCAGCACCCTGGGTGCTAGGGGGCTTGGTCAGCCCCAGCATTTT
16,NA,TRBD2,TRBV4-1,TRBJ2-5,CASSQGFRDYGETQYF,TGCGCCAGCAGCCAGGGTTTCCGGGACTATGGGGAGACCCAGTACTTC
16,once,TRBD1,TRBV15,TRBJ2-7,CATSRDQGVLSYEQYF,TGTGCCACCAGCAGAGATCAGGGGGTGCTCTCCTACGAGCAGTACTTC
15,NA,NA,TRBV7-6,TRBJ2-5,CASSLEGQTQETQYF,TGTGCCAGCAGCTTAGAAGGACAGACCCAAGAGACCCAGTACTTC
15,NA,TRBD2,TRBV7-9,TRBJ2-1,CASSLVMTSGDEQFF,TGTGCCAGCAGCTTAGTGATGACTAGCGGGGATGAGCAGTTCTTC
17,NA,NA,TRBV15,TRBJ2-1,CATSRDRLAGPNNEQFF,TGTGCCACCAGCAGAGATCGGTTGGCAGGGCCCAACAATGAGCAGTTCTTC
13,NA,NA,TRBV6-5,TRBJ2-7,CASVDSLSYEQYF,TGTGCCAGCGTTGACAGCCTCTCCTACGAGCAGTACTTC
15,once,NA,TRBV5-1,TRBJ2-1,CASSLDHPTRDEQFF,TGCGCCAGCAGCTTGGACCACCCAACTAGGGATGAGCAGTTCTTC
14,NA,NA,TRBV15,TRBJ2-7,CATSREILLSEQYF,TGTGCCACCAGCAGAGAGATCTTACTATCCGAGCAGTACTTC
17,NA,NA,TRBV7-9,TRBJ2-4,CASSPITWGGKENIQYF,TGTGCCAGCAGCCCGATAACGTGGGGTGGGAAGGAAAACATTCAGTACTTC
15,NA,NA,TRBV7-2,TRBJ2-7,CASSLAGTRFDEQYF,TGTGCCAGCAGCTTAGCAGGGACACGGTTTGACGAGCAGTACTTC
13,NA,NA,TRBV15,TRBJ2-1,CATSRAEGNEQFF,TGTGCCACCAGCAGGGCCGAGGGTAATGAGCAGTTCTTC
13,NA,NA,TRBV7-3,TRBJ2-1,CASSAIGVEEQFF,TGTGCCAGCAGCGCCATCGGGGTGGAGGAGCAGTTCTTC
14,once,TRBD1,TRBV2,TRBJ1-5,CASGTGGSNQPQHF,TGTGCCAGCGGGACAGGGGGCAGCAATCAGCCCCAGCATTTT
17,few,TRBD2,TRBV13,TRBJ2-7,CASSRLTSLAGLGEQYF,TGTGCCAGCAGCCGCCTAACTTCACTAGCGGGCCTAGGCGAGCAGTACTTC